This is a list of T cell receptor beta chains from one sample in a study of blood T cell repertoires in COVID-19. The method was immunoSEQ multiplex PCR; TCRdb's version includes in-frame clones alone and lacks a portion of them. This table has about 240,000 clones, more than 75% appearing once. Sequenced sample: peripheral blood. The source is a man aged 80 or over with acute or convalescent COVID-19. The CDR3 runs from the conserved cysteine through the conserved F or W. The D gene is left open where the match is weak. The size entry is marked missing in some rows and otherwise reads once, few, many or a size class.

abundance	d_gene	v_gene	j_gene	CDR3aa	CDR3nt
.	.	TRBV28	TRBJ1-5	CASSLGMRRRSNQPQHF	TGTGCCAGCAGTTTAGGTATGAGGAGGCGAAGCAATCAGCCCCAGCATTTT
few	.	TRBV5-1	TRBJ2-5	CASTPRGGGQETQYF	TGCGCCAGCACCCCCCGAGGGGGGGGTCAAGAGACCCAGTACTTC
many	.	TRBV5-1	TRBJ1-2	CASSLEGHSGYTF	TGCGCCAGCAGCTTGGAGGGACATTCGGGCTACACCTTC
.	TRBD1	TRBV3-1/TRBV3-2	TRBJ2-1	CASSATGPNEQFF	TGTGCCAGCAGCGCGACAGGGCCCAATGAGCAGTTCTTC
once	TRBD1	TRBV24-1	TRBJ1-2	CATSGDRGGDYGYTF	TGTGCCACCAGTGGTGACAGGGGCGGGGACTATGGCTACACCTTC
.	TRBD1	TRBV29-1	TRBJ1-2	CSVEAGTAYGYTF	TGCAGCGTTGAAGCAGGGACAGCGTATGGCTACACCTTC
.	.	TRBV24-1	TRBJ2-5	CATSDPRHTQETQYF	TGTGCCACCAGTGATCCCCGCCACACGCAAGAGACCCAGTACTTC
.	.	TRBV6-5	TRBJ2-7	CASSPGGFGAYEQYF	TGTGCCAGCAGCCCAGGGGGGTTTGGGGCTTACGAGCAGTACTTC
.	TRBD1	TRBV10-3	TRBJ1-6	CAISETGQGRVLRF	TGTGCCATCAGTGAGACCGGACAGGGGAGGGTGCTGCGCTTT
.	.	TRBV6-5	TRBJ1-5	CASSAIYRDQPQHF	TGTGCCAGCAGCGCTATATACAGGGATCAGCCCCAGCATTTT
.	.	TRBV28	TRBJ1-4	CASSLGGGNEKLFF	TGTGCCAGCAGTTTAGGGGGGGGTAATGAAAAACTGTTTTTT
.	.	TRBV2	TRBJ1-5	CASSEGIQGSNQPQHF	TGTGCCAGCAGTGAAGGAATACAGGGAAGCAATCAGCCCCAGCATTTT
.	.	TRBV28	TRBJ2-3	CASSLSGLEADTQYF	TGTGCCAGCAGTTTAAGTGGGCTGGAGGCAGATACGCAGTATTTT
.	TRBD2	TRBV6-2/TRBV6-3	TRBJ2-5	CASSYPGLAGGPFPQETQYF	TGTGCCAGCAGTTACCCCGGACTAGCGGGGGGGCCCTTTCCCCAAGAGACCCAGTACTTC
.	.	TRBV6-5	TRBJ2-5	CASKRTGWETQYF	TGTGCCAGCAAACGAACGGGGTGGGAGACCCAGTACTTC
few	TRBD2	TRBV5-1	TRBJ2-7	CASSSPGLAGGGEQYF	TGCGCCAGCAGCAGCCCCGGACTAGCGGGAGGGGGCGAGCAGTACTTC
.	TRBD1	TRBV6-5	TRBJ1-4	CASTDRALVEKLFF	TGTGCCAGCACGGACAGGGCGTTGGTTGAAAAACTGTTTTTT
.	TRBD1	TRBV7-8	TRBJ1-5	CASSLGQINQPQHF	TGTGCCAGCAGCTTGGGACAGATCAATCAGCCCCAGCATTTT
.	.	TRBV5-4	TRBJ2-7	CASSFLTGGEQYF	TGTGCCAGCAGCTTCCTGACCGGGGGTGAGCAGTACTTC
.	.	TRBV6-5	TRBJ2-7	CATHGLSSYEQYF	TGTGCCACGCACGGTTTGAGCTCCTACGAGCAGTACTTC
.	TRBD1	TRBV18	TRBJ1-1	CASSRDRPQGAFF	TGTGCCAGCTCTCGGGACAGGCCACAGGGGGCTTTCTTT
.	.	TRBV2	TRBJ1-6	CASTGGYPYNSPLHF	TGTGCCAGCACGGGGGGATACCCCTATAATTCACCCCTCCACTTT
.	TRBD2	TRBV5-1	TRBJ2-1	CASSLESGGSNEQFF	TGCGCCAGCAGCTTGGAAAGCGGGGGGTCCAATGAGCAGTTCTTC
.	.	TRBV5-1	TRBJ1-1	CASSFLQANTEAFF	TGCGCCAGCAGTTTTCTACAGGCGAACACTGAAGCTTTCTTT
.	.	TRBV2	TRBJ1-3	CASSAGRGSGNTIYF	TGTGCCAGCAGTGCTGGCAGGGGTTCAGGAAACACCATATATTTT
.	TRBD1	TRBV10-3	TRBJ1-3	CATQHLTGGENTIYF	TGTGCCACTCAGCACCTGACAGGGGGGGAAAACACCATATATTTT
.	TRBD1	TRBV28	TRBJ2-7	CASRWTGAYEQYF	TGTGCCAGCCGATGGACAGGGGCCTACGAGCAGTACTTC
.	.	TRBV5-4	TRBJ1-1	CASSLVQGEAFF	TGTGCCAGCAGCTTGGTACAGGGTGAAGCTTTCTTT
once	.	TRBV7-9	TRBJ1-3	CASSLTTRARGIGNTIYF	TGTGCCAGCAGCTTAACAACCCGCGCCAGGGGAATCGGAAACACCATATATTTT
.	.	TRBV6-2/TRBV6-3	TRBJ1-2	CASSYRFGGYGYTF	TGTGCCAGCAGTTACCGCTTCGGAGGGTATGGCTACACCTTC
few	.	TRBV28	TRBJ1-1	CASSLKFRGITEAFF	TGTGCCAGCAGTTTAAAGTTCAGGGGAATCACTGAAGCTTTCTTT
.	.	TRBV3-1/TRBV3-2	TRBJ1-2	CASSPGSGGYTF	TGTGCCAGCAGCCCCGGGAGTGGTGGCTACACCTTC
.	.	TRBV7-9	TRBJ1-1	CASRRGNTEAFF	TGTGCCAGCAGACGCGGGAACACTGAAGCTTTCTTT
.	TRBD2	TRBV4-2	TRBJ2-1	CASSQDESSGIRYNEQFF	TGTGCCAGCAGCCAAGATGAGTCTAGCGGGATTCGTTACAATGAGCAGTTCTTC
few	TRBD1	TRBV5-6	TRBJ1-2	CASSRGQGSYGYTF	TGTGCCAGCAGCCGGGGACAGGGAAGCTATGGCTACACCTTC
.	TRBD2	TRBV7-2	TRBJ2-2	CASSLLAGGRNGGELFF	TGTGCCAGCAGCTTACTAGCGGGGGGTCGGAACGGCGGGGAGCTGTTTTTT
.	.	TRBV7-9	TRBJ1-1	CASSLVESILAEAFF	TGTGCCAGCAGCTTAGTCGAGTCTATACTTGCTGAAGCTTTCTTT
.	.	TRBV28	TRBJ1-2	CASSVQGNYGYTF	TGTGCCAGCAGTGTACAGGGTAACTATGGCTACACCTTC
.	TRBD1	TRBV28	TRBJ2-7	CASRTSGTGRNEQYF	TGTGCCAGCAGGACATCCGGGACAGGGAGAAACGAGCAGTACTTC
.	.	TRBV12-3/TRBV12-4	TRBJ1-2	CASSPQVLEGYTF	TGTGCCAGCAGCCCGCAGGTGCTCGAGGGCTACACCTTC
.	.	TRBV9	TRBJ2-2	CASSVVAGELFF	TGTGCCAGCAGCGTAGTAGCCGGGGAGCTGTTTTTT
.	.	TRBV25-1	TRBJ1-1	CASSGNREAFF	TGTGCCAGCAGTGGAAACAGGGAGGCTTTCTTT
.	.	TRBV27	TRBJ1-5	CASRPGHGNQPQHF	TGTGCCAGCAGACCAGGACACGGCAATCAGCCCCAGCATTTT
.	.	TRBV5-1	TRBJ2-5	CASSWGDRETQYF	TGCGCCAGCAGCTGGGGGGATCGGGAGACCCAGTACTTC
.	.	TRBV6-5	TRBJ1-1	CASSYTQGSTFF	TGTGCCAGCAGTTACACGCAGGGGTCGACTTTCTTT
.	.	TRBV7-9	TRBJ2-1	CASSSRRGSSYNEQFF	TGTGCCAGCAGCTCCAGGAGGGGATCCTCCTACAATGAGCAGTTCTTC
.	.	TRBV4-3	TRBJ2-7	CASSQGTPPYEQYF	TGCGCCAGCAGCCAAGGTACTCCACCCTACGAGCAGTACTTC
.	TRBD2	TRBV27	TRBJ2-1	CASSSPAGGLSSYNEQFF	TGTGCCAGCAGTTCTCCAGCGGGGGGACTGAGCTCCTACAATGAGCAGTTCTTC
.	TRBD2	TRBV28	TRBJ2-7	CASSEGAGAPYEQYF	TGTGCCAGCAGCGAAGGGGCGGGAGCCCCCTACGAGCAGTACTTC
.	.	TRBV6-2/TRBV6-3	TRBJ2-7	CASSYSQALENEQYF	TGTGCCAGCAGTTACTCACAGGCCCTCGAGAACGAGCAGTACTTC
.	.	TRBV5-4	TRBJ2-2	CASSLGGQFTGELFF	TGTGCCAGCAGCTTGGGCGGACAGTTCACCGGGGAGCTGTTTTTT
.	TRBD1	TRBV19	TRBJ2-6	CASSLTLGQFLSGANVLTF	TGTGCCAGTAGTTTAACCCTGGGACAGTTCCTCTCTGGGGCCAACGTCCTGACTTTC
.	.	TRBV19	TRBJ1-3	CASTASIGHSGNTIYF	TGTGCCAGTACCGCTAGCATAGGGCACTCTGGAAACACCATATATTTT
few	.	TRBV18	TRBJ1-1	CASSPPSQNTEAFF	TGTGCCAGCTCACCACCCTCACAGAACACTGAAGCTTTCTTT